These 17 T cell receptor beta chains were sequenced from one sample in a study of cytomegalovirus exposure and HLA in healthy donors. The primer mix had 60 Vbeta and 13 Jbeta primers. Measured with immunoSEQ multiplex PCR; TCRdb has only the in-frame clones, and not every one. The profile covers about 260,000 clones, with roughly two thirds appearing a single time and over 2% taken by the ten largest. The source material was PBMCs. These receptors were taken from a female donor in good health and CMV-seronegative.

The V and J genes are TRBV19 and TRBJ2-5; 9 bases match TRBD1. CDR1 LNHDA and CDR2 SQIVND come from the germline V gene (reference sequence). Losses at the gene ends were 6 bases for V and 5 bases for J; bases not matched to a gene: 1. This CDR3 region has 12 residues. The CDR3: CASRGQGETQYF. The DNA for the CDR3 is TGTGCCAGTAGGGGACAGGGTGAGACCCAGTACTTC.

The rearrangement joins TRBV7-9 to TRBJ1-1; 8 positions agree with TRBD1. The CDR3 totals 12 residues. CDR1 SEHNR and CDR2 FQNEAQ come from the germline V gene (reference sequence). V lost 5 bases to trimming and J lost 7 bases; unmatched junction nucleotides: 3. CDR3 protein: CASSHGTGEAFF. DNA of the CDR3: TGTGCCAGCAGCCACGGGACAGGTGAAGCTTTCTTT. Supplemented by reference TRBV7-9 and TRBJ1-1, the full variable domain reads DTGVSQNPRHKITKRGQNVTFRCDPISEHNRLYWYRQTLGQGPEFLTYFQNEAQLEKSRLLSDRFSAERPKGSFSTLEIQRTEQGDSAMYLCASSHGTGEAFFGQGTRLTVV.

This CDR3 reads CASSRGTGGEDQPQHF. In nucleotides, the CDR3 is TGTGCCAGCAGCAGAGGAACAGGGGGCGAGGATCAGCCCCAGCATTTT. The genes are TRBV5-5 and TRBJ1-5; 9 bases align to TRBD1. The CDR3 consists of 16 residues. The germline gives CDR1 SGHKS, CDR2 YYEKEE (reference sequence). Unmatched junction bases numbered 10, after V lost 4 bases and J lost 5 bases.

This chain uses TRBV7-2 with TRBJ1-3; weak D call: TRBD1 (6 bases). V shed 6 bases and J shed 1 base, with 13 bases lying between them. Germline V gives CDR1 SGHTA, CDR2 FQGNSA. The CDR3 length is 15 residues. The CDR3: CASRYRENSGNTIYF. CDR3 nucleotide sequence: TGTGCCAGCAGGTACAGGGAGAATTCTGGAAACACCATATATTTT.

This chain uses TRBV6-1 with TRBJ2-2; TRBD2 agrees at 13 bases. Looked up from germline, CDR1 is MNHNS and CDR2 is SASEGT. V gave up 4 bases and J gave up 5 bases; unmatched junction bases: 10. This CDR3 contains 18 residues. CDR3 DNA sequence: TGTGCCAGCAGTGCATATACTAGCGGGAGGGCCATAACCGGGGAGCTGTTTTTT. It specifies CASSAYTSGRAITGELFF.

The CDR3 DNA reads as TGTGCCAGCAGTGACCCACTAGCGAAAAGCTCCTACGAGCAGTACTTC. Translating gives CASSDPLAKSSYEQYF. This chain connects TRBV6-4 to TRBJ2-7; 7 bases align to TRBD2. J was trimmed by 0 bases and V by 2 bases; bases with no gene match: 7. This CDR3 comprises 16 residues. Germline V gene sequence: CDR1 MRHNA, CDR2 SNTAGT.

The chain joins TRBV6-5 to TRBJ1-4, with D possibly being TRBD1 (6 bases). Trimming took 2 bases from V and 5 from J, leaving 12 bases between them. This CDR3 has 15 residues. The V gene's germline CDR1 is MNHEY and CDR2 SVGAGI. The CDR3 DNA sequence: TGTGCCAGCAGTTACGGGGACACCACAAATGAAAAACTGTTTTTT. It encodes CASSYGDTTNEKLFF.

This chain links TRBV5-1 with TRBJ2-2; 9 bases are shared with TRBD1. CDR3 length: 15 amino acids. Germline V gene lookup returns CDR1 SGHRS and CDR2 YFSETQ. The ends lost 4 bases at V and 2 bases at J; junction bases unmatched: 3. CDR3 DNA: TGCGCCAGCAGCCTCACAGGGGGCAACACCGGGGAGCTGTTTTTT. Protein: CASSLTGGNTGELFF.

The J gene is TRBJ2-7, the V gene TRBV14; 13 bases line up with TRBD2. CDR1 is SGHDN and CDR2 is FVKESK in the germline V gene. The junction had 9 bases not matched to a gene; V was cut back by 4 bases and J by 9 bases. The CDR3 contains 15 residues. DNA of the CDR3: TGTGCCAGCAGCCCTGGACTAGCGGGAGTGGTAAGGCAGTACTTC. Translated: CASSPGLAGVVRQYF.

CDR3 sequence: CASSFRGDSSYNEQFF. The CDR3 coding sequence is TGTGCCAGCAGTTTCCGCGGGGACTCCTCCTACAATGAGCAGTTCTTC. The gene calls are TRBV9 and TRBJ2-1; the D gene is possibly TRBD2 (6 bases). Germline CDR1 reads SGDLS; CDR2 reads YYNGEE. V was shortened by 5 bases and J by 0 bases, with 15 bases between the two germline ends. The CDR3 contains 16 residues.

The chain joins TRBV27 to TRBJ2-1; TRBD1 is a possible D gene (7 bases). CDR1 is MNHEY, CDR2 SMNVEV, per germline (reference sequence). CDR3 size: 15 residues. Trimming cost V 7 bases and J 4 bases, with 17 bases left between them. In nucleotides, the CDR3 is TGTGCCAGCAATTTGCAGGGGGGTAGGTACAATGAGCAGTTCTTC. This sequence encodes CASNLQGGRYNEQFF.

This sequence joins TRBV7-9 and TRBJ1-5, with D maybe TRBD1 (5 bases). Trimming left V 5 bases short and J 0 bases short, with 11 bases between. The length of the CDR3 is 15 residues. Germline CDR1 SEHNR, CDR2 FQNEAQ (reference sequence). For the CDR3, the DNA is TGTGCCAGCAGCCTGGACGGACATAGCAATCAGCCCCAGCATTTT. This translates into CASSLDGHSNQPQHF. The variable domain in full, completed from reference TRBV7-9 and TRBJ1-5, reads DTGVSQNPRHKITKRGQNVTFRCDPISEHNRLYWYRQTLGQGPEFLTYFQNEAQLEKSRLLSDRFSAERPKGSFSTLEIQRTEQGDSAMYLCASSLDGHSNQPQHFGDGTRLSIL.

J is TRBJ2-1 and V is TRBV27; D ambiguous. The V and J ends lost 5 bases and 5 bases respectively, with 13 bases between them. CDR3 length: 14 amino acids. From germline, CDR1 is MNHEY and CDR2 SMNVEV (reference sequence). The CDR3 DNA reads TGTGCCAGCAGTCCATGGGCCCAAAACAATGAGCAGTTCTTC. Translation: CASSPWAQNNEQFF.

This chain uses TRBV7-9 with TRBJ2-1; 8 bases line up with TRBD2. The CDR3 is made up of 15 amino acids. CDR1 and CDR2 from the germline V gene are SEHNR and FQNEAQ (reference sequence). The V segment lost 5 bases and the J segment 3 bases; nucleotides outside the gene matches: 6. Here the CDR3 reads CASSRSGSRYNEQFF. The CDR3 DNA reads TGTGCCAGCAGCCGAAGCGGGAGCCGCTACAATGAGCAGTTCTTC.

V usage is TRBV28 and J usage is TRBJ2-7; no clear D. V lost 5 bases to trimming and J lost 7 bases, with 9 bases between them. Germline V gene data show CDR1 as MDHEN and CDR2 as SYDVKM. This CDR3 is built from 11 residues. CDR3 residues: CASSNNWEQYF. CDR3 bases: TGTGCCAGCAGTAACAATTGGGAGCAGTACTTC. Filled out from reference TRBV28 and TRBJ2-7, the complete variable domain reads DVKVTQSSRYLVKRTGEKVFLECVQDMDHENMFWYRQDPGLGLRLIYFSYDVKMKEKGDIPEGYSVSREKKERFSLILESASTNQTSMYLCASSNNWEQYFGPGTRLTVT.

The chain carries TRBV5-7 and TRBJ1-5, with D perhaps matching TRBD1 (5 bases). TRBV5-7 is recorded as an ORF, its role being uncertain. The V end was cut by 1 base, the J end by 1 base, with 15 bases between. This CDR3 region has 17 residues. CDR3 residues: CASSLRGQGGSNQPQHF. The DNA of the CDR3 is TGTGCCAGCAGCTTGCGTGGCCAGGGCGGAAGCAATCAGCCCCAGCATTTT.

The genes are TRBV5-4 and TRBJ1-4, with 9 positions matching TRBD1. This CDR3 comprises 18 residues. Unmatched junction bases numbered 14, after V lost 4 bases and J lost 4 bases. The germline CDR1 and CDR2 sequences are SGHNT and YYREEE (reference sequence). The CDR3 bases are TGTGCCAGCAGCGGACGGACAGGGGAAAGTTTTAGTAATGAAAAACTGTTTTTT. This gives the protein CASSGRTGESFSNEKLFF.